The 29 T cell receptor beta chains presented below share a single source sample, sequenced in a study of cytomegalovirus exposure and HLA in healthy donors. Measured with immunoSEQ multiplex PCR; TCRdb has only the in-frame clones, and not every one. Among under 400,000 clones, roughly 90% were seen once, and the ten largest hold roughly 0.83%. Sequences were obtained from PBMCs. All receptors derive from a woman between 18 and 29 years old in good health and CMV-seronegative.

This chain connects TRBV4-2 to TRBJ2-7; no definite D call. In germline, CDR1 is LGHNA, CDR2 YNFKEQ. V shed 1 base and J shed 3 bases, with 7 bases lying between them. There are 13 residues in the CDR3. In nucleotides, the CDR3 is TGTGCCAGCAGCCAAGGGTCAGGCTACGAGCAGTACTTC. Translation: CASSQGSGYEQYF.

This chain uses TRBV6-5 with TRBJ2-7; tentatively, D is TRBD1 (6 bases). The germline V and J ends were trimmed by 6 bases and 4 bases, with 16 bases remaining between them. The germline CDR1 and CDR2 sequences are MNHEY and SVGAGI. This CDR3 is built from 14 residues. The CDR3 reads CASRPRQGWYEQYF. The CDR3 DNA reads as TGTGCCAGCAGACCTCGGCAGGGGTGGTACGAGCAGTACTTC.

The chain has TRBV7-8 and TRBJ2-1; 12 nucleotides line up with TRBD2. The V gene's germline CDR1 is SGHVS and CDR2 FQNEAQ. CDR3 length: 17 residues. J lost 0 bases, V lost 2 bases, and 2 bases had no gene match. The CDR3 sequence: CASSLPSGRGSYNEQFF. The CDR3 DNA follows: TGTGCCAGCAGCTTACCTAGCGGGAGGGGCTCCTACAATGAGCAGTTCTTC.

The chain is built from TRBV28 and TRBJ1-1; possibly TRBD1 for D (6 bases). CDR1 MDHEN and CDR2 SYDVKM come from the germline V gene. Trimming stripped 2 bases from V and 5 bases from J, with 15 bases between. There are 15 residues in the CDR3. CDR3 sequence: CASSLEGGRRTEAFF. CDR3 bases: TGTGCCAGCAGTTTAGAGGGGGGGCGTCGGACTGAAGCTTTCTTT.

The V and J genes are TRBV30 and TRBJ2-2, with D possibly TRBD2 on 6 matching bases. Between the trimmed V and J ends, which lost 1 base and 6 bases, there was a span of 12 bases. This CDR3 spans 14 amino acids. CDR1 and CDR2 from the germline V gene are GTSNPN and SVGIG (reference sequence). Here the CDR3 DNA reads TGTGCCTGGAGTGCGGAGACTAGGGCCGGGGAGCTGTTTTTT. It yields the protein CAWSAETRAGELFF.

This clone has just a few counts. V usage is TRBV7-8 and J usage is TRBJ1-2; 8 positions match TRBD1. Germline V gene sequence: CDR1 SGHVS, CDR2 FQNEAQ. The trim removed 3 bases at V and 7 bases at J, leaving 7 bases unmatched. The CDR3 runs to 14 residues. This chain's CDR3 is CASSFVTGESGYTF. The CDR3, as DNA: TGTGCCAGCAGCTTTGTGACAGGGGAGAGTGGCTACACCTTC.

V gene TRBV5-1 combines with J gene TRBJ2-5; TRBD1 matches at 7 bases. The V and J ends lost 4 bases and 4 bases, in that order; junction bases with no gene match: 7. Germline V lookup: CDR1 SGHRS, CDR2 YFSETQ. The CDR3 covers 14 residues. CDR3 bases: TGCGCCAGCAGCCAAGGCAGGGGGAGAGAGACCCAGTACTTC. Its protein product is CASSQGRGRETQYF.

V and J are TRBV27 and TRBJ1-4, with 8 bases that match TRBD1. V trimming: 1 base; J trimming: 8 bases; junction bases outside the gene matches: 12. The germline V gene encodes CDR1 MNHEY and CDR2 SMNVEV (reference sequence). This CDR3 has 17 residues. The CDR3 sequence: CASSLWARGRPREKLFF. In DNA, the CDR3 is TGTGCCAGCAGTTTATGGGCCAGGGGGCGGCCCCGGGAAAAACTGTTTTTT.

The gene calls are TRBV19 and TRBJ2-7, with 7 bases identical to TRBD1. Germline CDR1 LNHDA, CDR2 SQIVND (reference sequence). Unmatched junction bases numbered 9, after V lost 5 bases and J lost 2 bases. The CDR3 totals 15 residues. The CDR3 reads CASSPRTGTAYEQYF. In nucleotides, the CDR3 is TGTGCCAGTAGTCCCAGGACCGGGACAGCCTACGAGCAGTACTTC.

The sample holds one count of this clone. V gene TRBV15 combines with J gene TRBJ2-5; 9 positions match TRBD2. Germline CDR1 is LNHNV and CDR2 is YYDKDF (reference sequence). J was trimmed by 7 bases and V by 5 bases; bases with no gene match: 11. This CDR3 is built from 15 residues. CDR3 in amino acids: CATSVQRGRGGTQYF. CDR3 bases: TGTGCCACCAGCGTTCAGCGGGGGCGGGGGGGGACCCAGTACTTC.

This chain links TRBV6-5 with TRBJ1-2; TRBD1 matches at 8 bases. The V segment lost 7 bases and the J segment 7 bases; nucleotides outside the gene matches: 14. CDR1 and CDR2 from the germline V gene are MNHEY and SVGAGI. The CDR3 totals 15 residues. The CDR3 loop is CASKPTAGGSGGYTF. CDR3 DNA sequence: TGTGCCAGCAAACCAACCGCAGGGGGCTCTGGTGGCTACACCTTC.

This chain links TRBV10-1 with TRBJ2-7; 7 bases match TRBD2. Unmatched junction bases numbered 1, after V lost 2 bases and J lost 3 bases. This CDR3 has 13 amino acids. Germline V gives CDR1 WNHNN, CDR2 SYGVQD (reference sequence). This chain's CDR3 is CASSETGGYEQYF. CDR3 DNA: TGCGCCAGCAGTGAGACGGGGGGCTACGAGCAGTACTTC.

This chain uses TRBV4-1 with TRBJ2-7; TRBD1 matches at 7 bases. The CDR3 is 15 residues long. The junction had 5 bases not matched to a gene; V was cut back by 1 base and J by 2 bases. Germline V gene data show CDR1 as MGHRA and CDR2 as YSYEKL. CDR3 region: CASSQAVTGTYEQYF. In nucleotides, the CDR3 is TGCGCCAGCAGCCAAGCCGTGACAGGGACCTACGAGCAGTACTTC.

This clone was counted a single time. The chain recombines TRBV2 with TRBJ1-2, with 7 bases fitting TRBD1. The ends lost 8 bases at V and 2 bases at J; junction bases unmatched: 11. CDR1 and CDR2 (germline): SNHLY, FYNNEI. The CDR3 runs to 15 residues. This CDR3 is CASLERGRSNYGYTF. CDR3 nucleotide sequence: TGTGCCAGCTTGGAGAGGGGGCGATCGAACTATGGCTACACCTTC. Full variable domain (missing parts from reference TRBV2 and TRBJ1-2): EPEVTQTPSHQVTQMGQEVILRCVPISNHLYFYWYRQILGQKVEFLVSFYNNEISEKSEIFDDQFSVERPDGSNFTLKIRSTKLEDSAMYFCASLERGRSNYGYTFGSGTRLTVV.

This sequence joins TRBV5-1 and TRBJ2-1; 8 bases fit TRBD2. V lost 0 bases and J lost 9; bases outside the gene matches: 8. The CDR3 extends over 15 amino acids. Looked up from germline, CDR1 is SGHRS and CDR2 is YFSETQ. The CDR3 nucleotides read TGCGCCAGCAGCTTGGCACCTGCGGGGGGAGGTGAGCAGTTCTTC. Its protein is CASSLAPAGGGEQFF.

The chain uses TRBV9 and TRBJ2-1; 11 nucleotides align to TRBD2. Germline assignment: CDR1 SGDLS and CDR2 YYNGEE. The CDR3 totals 15 residues. V lost 3 bases, J lost 4 bases, and 3 bases stayed unmatched. CDR3 sequence (DNA): TGTGCCAGCAGCGCTCTAGCGGGAGGTTACAATGAGCAGTTCTTC. Translating it yields CASSALAGGYNEQFF. The whole variable domain, remainder taken from reference TRBV9 and TRBJ2-1, is DSGVTQTPKHLITATGQRVTLRCSPRSGDLSVYWYQQSLDQGLQFLIQYYNGEERAKGNILERFSAQQFPDLHSELNLSSLELGDSALYFCASSALAGGYNEQFFGPGTRLTVL.

This clone was detected many times. The chain carries TRBV28 and TRBJ2-7; D gene uncertain. Germline V lookup: CDR1 MDHEN, CDR2 SYDVKM. The ends were cut back, 3 bases at V and 12 bases at J, with 12 bases in the middle. This CDR3 is built from 11 residues. DNA of the CDR3: TGTGCCAGCAGTTTGGGCCCCGTGGGGTACTTC. Its translation: CASSLGPVGYF.

The chain couples TRBV11-2 to TRBJ2-3, with D perhaps TRBD2 (5 bases). V lost 1 base and J lost 8, with 25 bases in between. The CDR3 covers 18 residues. Germline V gives CDR1 SGHAT, CDR2 FQNNGV. This CDR3 is CASSLGGFGSETWGTQYF. As DNA, the CDR3 is TGTGCCAGCAGCTTAGGGGGTTTTGGTAGCGAGACCTGGGGTACGCAGTATTTT. The complete variable domain, with remaining parts taken from reference TRBV11-2 and TRBJ2-3, reads EAGVAQSPRYKIIEKRQSVAFWCNPISGHATLYWYQQILGQGPKLLIQFQNNGVVDDSQLPKDRFSAERLKGVDSTLKIQPAKLEDSAVYLCASSLGGFGSETWGTQYFGPGTRLTVL.

This chain connects TRBV14 to TRBJ2-1; TRBD2 might be the D (6 bases). This CDR3 has 15 residues. Germline loops: CDR1 SGHDN, CDR2 FVKESK. V lost 1 base and J lost 13, with 20 bases in between. DNA for the CDR3: TGTGCCAGCAGCCAAGGGATCGGGGTAGCGGCGCCCCAGTTCTTC. This gives the protein CASSQGIGVAAPQFF.

This sequence joins TRBV2 and TRBJ2-5, with D unclear. CDR3 length: 13 residues. Germline V gene lookup returns CDR1 SNHLY and CDR2 FYNNEI. V was shortened by 5 bases and J by 1 base, with 8 bases between the two germline ends. The CDR3 reads CASSSWLQETQYF. CDR3 nucleotide sequence: TGTGCCAGCAGTTCCTGGCTCCAAGAGACCCAGTACTTC.

This clone came up once. The rearrangement joins TRBV5-1 to TRBJ2-7, with 8 nucleotides matching TRBD2. This CDR3 is built from 14 residues. J gave up 0 bases and V 3 bases, and 2 bases lay outside the gene matches. Germline V CDR1 and CDR2: SGHRS, YFSETQ. The CDR3 nucleotides read TGCGCCAGCAGCTATAGCGGGAACTCCTACGAGCAGTACTTC. This encodes CASSYSGNSYEQYF. Together with reference TRBV5-1 and TRBJ2-7, the CDR3 gives the full variable domain: KAGVTQTPRYLIKTRGQQVTLSCSPISGHRSVSWYQQTPGQGLQFLFEYFSETQRNKGNFPGRFSGRQFSNSRSEMNVSTLELGDSALYLCASSYSGNSYEQYFGPGTRLTVT.

This sequence joins TRBV20-1 and TRBJ2-5; D remains ambiguous. CDR1 is DFQATT and CDR2 is SNEGSKA in the germline V gene (reference sequence). The CDR3 consists of 11 residues. Trimming pared 3 bases from V and 5 bases from J, leaving 7 bases between. CDR3 sequence: CSASFPETQYF. The DNA for the CDR3 is TGCAGTGCTAGTTTCCCGGAGACCCAGTACTTC.

The rearrangement uses TRBV7-2 and TRBJ2-7; 8 nucleotides align to TRBD1. V lost 5 bases and J lost 6; bases outside the gene matches: 9. This CDR3 is 14 amino acids long. Germline CDR1 reads SGHTA; CDR2 reads FQGNSA. This chain's CDR3 is CASSLQGAGREQYF. As DNA, the CDR3 is TGTGCCAGCAGCCTCCAGGGGGCTGGCCGCGAGCAGTACTTC. Drawing the rest from reference TRBV7-2 and TRBJ2-7, the complete variable domain is GAGVSQSPSNKVTEKGKDVELRCDPISGHTALYWYRQSLGQGLEFLIYFQGNSAPDKSGLPSDRFSAERTGGSVSTLTIQRTQQEDSAVYLCASSLQGAGREQYFGPGTRLTVT.

The chain joins TRBV14 to TRBJ2-5; 7 nucleotides match TRBD2. CDR1 and CDR2 from the germline V gene are SGHDN and FVKESK. This CDR3 spans 14 amino acids. The V segment lost 4 bases and the J segment 2 bases; nucleotides outside the gene matches: 4. This chain's CDR3 is CASSPELAQETQYF. The DNA of the CDR3 is TGTGCCAGCAGCCCCGAACTAGCGCAAGAGACCCAGTACTTC.

V and J are TRBV2 and TRBJ1-2; D unclear. The germline gives CDR1 SNHLY, CDR2 FYNNEI. The CDR3 runs 11 residues. With 7 bases removed from V and 3 bases from J, the gap between germline ends came to 6 bases. CDR3 DNA sequence: TGTGCCAGCACCCAGGACTATGGCTACACCTTC. The encoded protein is CASTQDYGYTF.

The V gene is TRBV6-5, the J gene TRBJ2-4, with TRBD2 identical over 10 bases. The CDR3 is made up of 15 amino acids. Germline assignment: CDR1 MNHEY and CDR2 SVGAGI. The V segment lost 7 bases and the J segment 9 bases; nucleotides outside the gene matches: 12. The CDR3 DNA sequence: TGTGCCAGCACTGGGGCTAGCGGGAGTGGAGGCATTCAGTACTTC. The encoded protein is CASTGASGSGGIQYF.

The gene calls are TRBV28 and TRBJ1-5; TRBD1 matches at 12 bases. This CDR3 has 15 residues. Germline lookup yields CDR1 MDHEN and CDR2 SYDVKM. V lost 6 bases, J lost 6 bases, and 6 bases stayed unmatched. CDR3 protein: CASSRGQGAAQPQHF. The DNA for the CDR3 is TGTGCCAGCAGCCGGGGACAGGGGGCGGCTCAGCCCCAGCATTTT.

V and J are TRBV6-6 and TRBJ2-3, with TRBD2 matching 9 bases. The CDR3 is 15 residues long. CDR1 MNHNY and CDR2 SVGAGI come from the germline V gene (reference sequence). Trimming took 6 bases from V and 1 from J; bases not matched to a gene: 5. DNA of the CDR3: TGTGCCAGCAGCAACCAGCGGGGGGGCACAGATACGCAGTATTTT. Its protein product is CASSNQRGGTDTQYF.

The J gene is TRBJ2-1, the V gene TRBV5-1; a weak D match, TRBD2 (6 bases). This CDR3 has 14 amino acids. Germline V lookup: CDR1 SGHRS, CDR2 YFSETQ. The germline V and J ends were trimmed by 4 bases and 2 bases, with 10 bases remaining between them. CDR3 DNA: TGCGCCAGCAGCCGACTAGGGCCCTACAATGAGCAGTTCTTC. Its protein is CASSRLGPYNEQFF.